The sample holds a few counts of the clone carrying this TCR beta chain. Its antigen is unidentified. This sample stems from a study of beta chain features in type 1 diabetes. Overall study context: Across all samples, roughly 99 million sorted cells were examined. Points from the study as a whole: A moderate, significant TCRB CDR3 shortening appeared in type 1 diabetes across four CD4+ subsets. Researchers could not determine here whether HLA type influences TCRB rearrangement. Patients with type 1 diabetes carried fewer insertions and had more deletions at their VDJ junctions. Among patients, naive, central memory and Treg TCRB repertoires appeared more similar than among healthy donors.

V shed 4 bases and J shed 1 base, with 8 bases lying between them. The germline V gene encodes CDR1 SGDLS and CDR2 YYNGEE. The CDR3 runs to 13 residues. Since all of the isolated RNA was reverse transcribed, expressed TCRB transcripts were what got sequenced. Measured with immunoSEQ multiplex PCR; TCRdb has only the in-frame clones, and not every one. This sample carries about 300,000 clones, roughly 14% of them seen once, and the ten largest clones take over 0.014%. The receptor comes from a young woman with type 1 diabetes. Sequencing was carried out using naive CD4+ T cells from blood. The V gene is TRBV9, the J gene TRBJ1-1; TRBD1 might be the D (5 bases). The CDR3 sequence is CASSPDTNTEAFF. CDR3 DNA sequence: TGTGCCAGCAGCCCGGACACGAACACTGAAGCTTTCTTT.